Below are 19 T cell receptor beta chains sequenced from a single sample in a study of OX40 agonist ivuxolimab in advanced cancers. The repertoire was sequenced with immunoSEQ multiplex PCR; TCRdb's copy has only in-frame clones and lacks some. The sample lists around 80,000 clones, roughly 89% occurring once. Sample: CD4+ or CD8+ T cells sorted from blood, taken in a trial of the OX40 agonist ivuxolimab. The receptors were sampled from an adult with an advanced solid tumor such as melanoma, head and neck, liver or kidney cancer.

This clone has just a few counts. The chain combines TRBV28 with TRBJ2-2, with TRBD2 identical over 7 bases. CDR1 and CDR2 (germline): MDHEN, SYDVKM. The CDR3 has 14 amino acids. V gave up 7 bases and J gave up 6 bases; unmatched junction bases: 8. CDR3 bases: TGTGCCAGCACCTGGGGGGGAAACTCCGGGGAGCTGTTTTTT. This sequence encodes CASTWGGNSGELFF. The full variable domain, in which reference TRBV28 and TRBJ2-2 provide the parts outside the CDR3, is DVKVTQSSRYLVKRTGEKVFLECVQDMDHENMFWYRQDPGLGLRLIYFSYDVKMKEKGDIPEGYSVSREKKERFSLILESASTNQTSMYLCASTWGGNSGELFFGEGSRLTVL.

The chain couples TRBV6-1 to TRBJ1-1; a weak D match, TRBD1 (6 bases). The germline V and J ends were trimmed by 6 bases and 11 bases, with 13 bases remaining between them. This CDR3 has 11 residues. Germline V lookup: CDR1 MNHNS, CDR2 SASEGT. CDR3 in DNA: TGTGCCAGCAGCGGGACATTGAGGGCTTTCTTT. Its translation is CASSGTLRAFF.

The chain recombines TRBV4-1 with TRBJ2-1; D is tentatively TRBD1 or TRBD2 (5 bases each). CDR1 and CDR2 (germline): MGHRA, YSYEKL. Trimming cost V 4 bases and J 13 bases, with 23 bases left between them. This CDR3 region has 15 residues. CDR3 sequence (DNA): TGCGCCAGCAGCCCAGGTCGATGGGGGTTTGGGTCCCAGTTCTTC. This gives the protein CASSPGRWGFGSQFF.

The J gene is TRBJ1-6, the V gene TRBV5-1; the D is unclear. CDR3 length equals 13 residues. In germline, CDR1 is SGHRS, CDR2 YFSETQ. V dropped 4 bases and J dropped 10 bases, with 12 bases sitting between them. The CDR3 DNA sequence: TGCGCCAGCAGCCGTACGGAGTTCTCACCCCTCCACTTT. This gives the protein CASSRTEFSPLHF.

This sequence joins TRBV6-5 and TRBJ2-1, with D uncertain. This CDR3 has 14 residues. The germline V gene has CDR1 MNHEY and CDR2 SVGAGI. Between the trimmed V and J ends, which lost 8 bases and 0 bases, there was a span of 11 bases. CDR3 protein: CASHLGSSYNEQFF. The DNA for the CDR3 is TGTGCCAGCCACCTAGGTAGCTCCTACAATGAGCAGTTCTTC.

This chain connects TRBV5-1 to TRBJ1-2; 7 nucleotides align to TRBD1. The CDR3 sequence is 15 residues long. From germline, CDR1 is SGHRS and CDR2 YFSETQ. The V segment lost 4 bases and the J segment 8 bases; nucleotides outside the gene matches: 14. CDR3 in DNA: TGCGCCAGCAGCCCCGATGCAACAGGGGCGCGCGGCTACACCTTC. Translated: CASSPDATGARGYTF.

CDR3 sequence reads: CASSPQGLGGYEQYF. CDR3 DNA sequence: TGTGCCAGCAGCCCCCAGGGACTTGGTGGCTACGAGCAGTACTTC. The chain recombines TRBV9 with TRBJ2-7; D is perhaps TRBD2 (6 bases). Trimming removed 4 bases at V and 3 bases at J, with 17 bases between. This CDR3 is built from 15 residues. Germline V gene data show CDR1 as SGDLS and CDR2 as YYNGEE.

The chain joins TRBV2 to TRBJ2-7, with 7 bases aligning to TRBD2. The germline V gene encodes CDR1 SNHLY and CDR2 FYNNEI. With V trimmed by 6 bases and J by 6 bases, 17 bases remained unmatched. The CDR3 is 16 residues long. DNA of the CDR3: TGTGCCAGCAGCGGGGGGACGTGGACATCTTTCGGCGAGCAGTACTTC. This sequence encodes CASSGGTWTSFGEQYF.

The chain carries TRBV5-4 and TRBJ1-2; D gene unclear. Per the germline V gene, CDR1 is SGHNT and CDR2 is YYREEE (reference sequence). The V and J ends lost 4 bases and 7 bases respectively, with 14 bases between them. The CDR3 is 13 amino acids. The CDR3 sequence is CASSPWGKPGYTF. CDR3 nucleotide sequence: TGTGCCAGCAGCCCTTGGGGAAAGCCTGGCTACACCTTC.

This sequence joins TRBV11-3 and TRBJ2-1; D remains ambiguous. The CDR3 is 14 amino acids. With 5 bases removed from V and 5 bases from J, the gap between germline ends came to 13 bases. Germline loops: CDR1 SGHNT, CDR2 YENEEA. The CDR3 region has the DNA TGTGCCAGCAGCACACGAAAAGAAAACAATGAGCAGTTCTTC. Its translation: CASSTRKENNEQFF.

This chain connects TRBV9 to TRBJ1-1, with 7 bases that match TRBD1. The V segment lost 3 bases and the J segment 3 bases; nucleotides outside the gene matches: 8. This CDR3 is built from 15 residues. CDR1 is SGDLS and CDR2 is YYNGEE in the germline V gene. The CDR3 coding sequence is TGTGCCAGCAGCGCGAGACAGGGTGGGTACACTGAAGCTTTCTTT. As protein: CASSARQGGYTEAFF. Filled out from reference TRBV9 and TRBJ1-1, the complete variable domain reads DSGVTQTPKHLITATGQRVTLRCSPRSGDLSVYWYQQSLDQGLQFLIQYYNGEERAKGNILERFSAQQFPDLHSELNLSSLELGDSALYFCASSARQGGYTEAFFGQGTRLTVV.

The CDR3 DNA sequence: TGTGCCAGCGGGGGTTCGGGGGGATCGTATGGCTACACCTTC. Translation: CASGGSGGSYGYTF. The rearrangement links TRBV7-9 to TRBJ1-2; D is possibly TRBD1 (5 bases). With 8 bases removed from V and 5 bases from J, the gap between germline ends came to 18 bases. The germline gives CDR1 SEHNR, CDR2 FQNEAQ (reference sequence). This CDR3 is built from 14 residues.

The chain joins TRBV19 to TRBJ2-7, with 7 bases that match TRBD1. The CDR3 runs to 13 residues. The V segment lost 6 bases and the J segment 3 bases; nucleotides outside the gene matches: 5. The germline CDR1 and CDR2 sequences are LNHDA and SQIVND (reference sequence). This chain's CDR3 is CASSRTGFYEQYF. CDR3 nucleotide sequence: TGTGCCAGTAGCCGGACAGGATTCTACGAGCAGTACTTC.

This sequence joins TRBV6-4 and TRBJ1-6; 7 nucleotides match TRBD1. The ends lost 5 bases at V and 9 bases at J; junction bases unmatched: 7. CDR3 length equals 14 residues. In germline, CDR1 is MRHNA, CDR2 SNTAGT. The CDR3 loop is CASSRDSSFSPLHF. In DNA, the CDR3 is TGTGCCAGCAGTAGGGACAGCTCTTTTTCACCCCTCCACTTT.

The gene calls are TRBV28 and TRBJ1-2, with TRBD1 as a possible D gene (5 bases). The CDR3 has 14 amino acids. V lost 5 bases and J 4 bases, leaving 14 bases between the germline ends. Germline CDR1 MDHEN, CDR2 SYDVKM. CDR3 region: CASSPGGQIYGYTF. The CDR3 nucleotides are TGTGCCAGCAGTCCCGGCGGACAAATCTATGGCTACACCTTC.

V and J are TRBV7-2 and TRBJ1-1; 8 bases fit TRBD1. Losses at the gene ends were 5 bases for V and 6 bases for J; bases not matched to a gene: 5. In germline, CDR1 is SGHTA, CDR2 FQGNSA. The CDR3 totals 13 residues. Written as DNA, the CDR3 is TGTGCCAGCAGCCCGACAGGGGCGCCTGAAGCTTTCTTT. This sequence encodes CASSPTGAPEAFF.

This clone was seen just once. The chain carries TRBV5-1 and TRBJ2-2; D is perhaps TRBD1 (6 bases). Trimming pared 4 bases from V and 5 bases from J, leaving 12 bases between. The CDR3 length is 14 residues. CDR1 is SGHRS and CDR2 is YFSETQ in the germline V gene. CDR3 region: CASSRGGQTGELFF. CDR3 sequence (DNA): TGCGCCAGCAGCAGAGGGGGTCAAACCGGGGAGCTGTTTTTT.

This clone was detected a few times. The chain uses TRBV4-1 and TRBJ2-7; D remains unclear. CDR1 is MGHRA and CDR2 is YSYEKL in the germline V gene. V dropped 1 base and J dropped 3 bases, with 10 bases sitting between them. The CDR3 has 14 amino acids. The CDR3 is CASSQVISVYEQYF. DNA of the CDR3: TGCGCCAGCAGCCAAGTGATCTCCGTCTACGAGCAGTACTTC.

CDR3 loop: CASSLQGNQPQHF. DNA of the CDR3: TGCGCCAGCAGCTTACAGGGCAATCAGCCCCAGCATTTT. The V call is TRBV5-1, the J call TRBJ1-5; TRBD1 is a possible D gene (5 bases). The CDR3 runs 13 residues. Germline CDR1 SGHRS, CDR2 YFSETQ. Trimming removed 2 bases at V and 2 bases at J, with 5 bases between.